These 15 T cell receptor beta chains came from one sample sequenced in a study of cytomegalovirus exposure and HLA in healthy donors. The primer mix had 60 Vbeta and 13 Jbeta primers. Here immunoSEQ multiplex PCR was the method, and the copy in TCRdb shows in-frame clones only, minus some. The repertoire includes approximately 150,000 clones, roughly 80% of them detected once, and around 2.9% sits in the top ten. The sample taken for sequencing was PBMCs. Source of these receptors: a female donor in good health and CMV-seronegative.

This sequence joins TRBV29-1 and TRBJ2-2; 7 bases agree with TRBD1. V was pared by 7 bases and J by 4 bases, with 6 bases of the junction left unmatched. The CDR3 loop spans 13 amino acids. Germline CDR1 reads SQVTM; CDR2 reads ANQGSEA. In DNA form, the CDR3 reads TGCAGCGCACAGGGGATAGGCACCGGGGAGCTGTTTTTT. Its protein product is CSAQGIGTGELFF.

The chain has TRBV5-1 and TRBJ1-2; 8 positions match TRBD1. The CDR3 has 15 residues. Trimming removed 0 bases from V and 0 bases from J; junction bases left unmatched: 1. Germline V lookup: CDR1 SGHRS, CDR2 YFSETQ. CDR3 sequence reads: CASSLETGANYGYTF. CDR3 in DNA: TGCGCCAGCAGCTTGGAGACAGGGGCTAACTATGGCTACACCTTC.

The genes are TRBV6-1 and TRBJ2-2; D gene ambiguous. V shed 0 bases and J shed 7 bases, with 15 bases lying between them. The CDR3 covers 16 residues. Germline V CDR1 and CDR2: MNHNS, SASEGT. The CDR3 reads CASSEAPTIPGGELFF. CDR3 DNA: TGTGCCAGCAGTGAAGCGCCCACGATACCCGGCGGGGAGCTGTTTTTT.

The chain combines TRBV6-1 with TRBJ1-6; D gene unclear. The CDR3 spans 14 residues. V was shortened by 4 bases and J by 6 bases, with 10 bases between the two germline ends. Germline V CDR1 and CDR2: MNHNS, SASEGT. CDR3 in amino acids: CASSVAGLNSPLHF. CDR3 DNA sequence: TGTGCCAGCAGTGTCGCGGGCCTTAATTCACCCCTCCACTTT.

The chain links TRBV4-1 to TRBJ1-5; D uncertain. The germline V gene has CDR1 MGHRA and CDR2 YSYEKL. Trimming removed 4 bases at V and 6 bases at J, with 22 bases between. The CDR3 sequence is 17 residues long. The CDR3 bases are TGCGCCAGCAGCCCCGGAGCGGCAAGAGGGTTCCGTCAGCCCCAGCATTTT. Translation: CASSPGAARGFRQPQHF.

The gene calls are TRBV6-5 and TRBJ2-1; maybe TRBD1 (5 bases). Germline CDR1 is MNHEY and CDR2 is SVGAGI. This CDR3 is built from 15 residues. Trimming took 6 bases from V and 4 from J, leaving 16 bases between them. CDR3 bases: TGTGCCAGCAGGGTAGGGGCGAGTCTATACAATGAGCAGTTCTTC. This codes for CASRVGASLYNEQFF.

The CDR3 here is CASSPRTSGRGETQYF. CDR3 DNA: TGCGCCAGCAGCCCCCGGACTAGCGGGAGAGGAGAGACCCAGTACTTC. The chain combines TRBV5-1 with TRBJ2-5; 13 nucleotides match TRBD2. The CDR3 has 16 residues. Germline trimming cut 4 bases from V and 4 bases from J; bases unmatched to any gene: 7. The germline CDR1 and CDR2 sequences are SGHRS and YFSETQ.

The V gene is TRBV18, the J gene TRBJ1-6; 9 positions match TRBD1. V trimming: 3 bases; J trimming: 10 bases; junction bases outside the gene matches: 13. The germline V gene encodes CDR1 KGHSH and CDR2 LQKENI. There are 17 residues in the CDR3. The CDR3 sequence: CASSPLGLGQGFSPLHF. Written as DNA, the CDR3 is TGTGCCAGCTCACCTCTGGGATTGGGACAGGGATTCTCACCCCTCCACTTT.

The chain combines TRBV5-1 with TRBJ2-1; 7 positions match TRBD2. Germline loops: CDR1 SGHRS, CDR2 YFSETQ. The CDR3 contains 20 residues. V dropped 1 base and J dropped 4; count of bases not matched to a gene: 20. The DNA for the CDR3 is TGCGCCAGCAGCTTGCACGGGAGGCCTCCAACTAGCGATATATACAATGAGCAGTTCTTC. Protein product: CASSLHGRPPTSDIYNEQFF.

This clone has at least ten counts. The chain recombines TRBV6-6 with TRBJ1-1; D is unresolved. Germline V gene sequence: CDR1 MNHNY, CDR2 SVGAGI (reference sequence). This CDR3 has 16 residues. Between the trimmed V and J ends, which lost 4 bases and 2 bases, there was a span of 17 bases. The DNA of the CDR3 is TGTGCCAGCAGTTCTCCTCCGGGGTTAATTAACACTGAAGCTTTCTTT. This sequence encodes CASSSPPGLINTEAFF.

V gene TRBV18 combines with J gene TRBJ2-1; D perhaps matches TRBD2 (6 bases). This CDR3 has 14 residues. The V gene's germline CDR1 is KGHSH and CDR2 LQKENI. V shed 5 bases and J shed 5 bases, with 13 bases lying between them. The CDR3 nucleotides read TGTGCCAGCTCATCCGACGCGGGGAACAATGAGCAGTTCTTC. Encoded protein: CASSSDAGNNEQFF.

The chain uses TRBV5-1 and TRBJ2-7; 8 bases are a match to TRBD2. Per germline, CDR1 SGHRS and CDR2 YFSETQ. V lost 6 bases and J lost 0; bases outside the gene matches: 8. The CDR3 is 15 residues long. The DNA of the CDR3 is TGCGCCAGCACCACCGGGGGGGGGAACTCCTACGAGCAGTACTTC. Translation gives CASTTGGGNSYEQYF.

The chain recombines TRBV28 with TRBJ1-5; D remains unclear. V gave up 2 bases and J gave up 1 base, with 6 bases separating them. Germline V CDR1 and CDR2: MDHEN, SYDVKM. CDR3 length: 14 amino acids. CDR3 bases: TGTGCCAGCAGTTTAGCAGGCAGCAATCAGCCCCAGCATTTT. Translation gives CASSLAGSNQPQHF.

As to this clone: Compared with germline, one end of the junction differs, possibly owing to a read error. The chain links TRBV19 to TRBJ1-2; 9 bases line up with TRBD1. The CDR3 has 13 residues. Germline CDR1 and CDR2: LNHDA and SQIVND (reference sequence). CDR3 nucleotides: TGTGCCAGTGTCCCCCGGGACAGGGATGGCTACCCCTTC. The encoded protein is CASVPRDRDGYPF.

This chain joins TRBV25-1 and TRBJ2-1, with 10 bases lining up with TRBD2. This CDR3 has 14 amino acids. V was pared by 6 bases and J by 7 bases, with 6 bases of the junction left unmatched. In germline, CDR1 is MGHDK, CDR2 SYGVNS. This CDR3 is CASSLAGDRNEQFF. For the CDR3, the DNA is TGTGCCAGCAGCCTAGCGGGAGATAGGAATGAGCAGTTCTTC.